One and the same sample provided the 30 T cell receptor beta chains below, sequenced in a study of cytomegalovirus exposure and HLA in healthy donors. Amplification used 60 Vbeta primers and 13 Jbeta primers. The repertoire was sequenced with immunoSEQ multiplex PCR; TCRdb's copy has only in-frame clones and lacks some. Of approximately 89,000 clones listed, approximately 72% are singletons. Sequenced material: PBMCs. The receptors derive from a young man in good health and CMV-seropositive.

V usage is TRBV28 and J usage is TRBJ2-7; 7 nucleotides line up with TRBD1. Losses at the gene ends were 6 bases for V and 3 bases for J; bases not matched to a gene: 8. CDR3 length: 14 amino acids. The germline gives CDR1 MDHEN, CDR2 SYDVKM. CDR3 sequence (DNA): TGTGCCAGCAGCTACAGGGGAATCAACTACGAGCAGTACTTC. This translates into CASSYRGINYEQYF.

The chain recombines TRBV6-5 with TRBJ1-2, with D perhaps matching TRBD1 (5 bases). Germline lookup yields CDR1 MNHEY and CDR2 SVGAGI. V was shortened by 0 bases and J by 6 bases, with 8 bases between the two germline ends. This CDR3 is 13 amino acids long. This CDR3 is CASSYSGHNGYTF. The CDR3 DNA sequence: TGTGCCAGCAGTTACTCAGGACACAATGGCTACACCTTC.

The chain recombines TRBV5-1 with TRBJ2-1; 7 nucleotides agree with TRBD2. CDR3 length: 16 residues. Germline V gene lookup returns CDR1 SGHRS and CDR2 YFSETQ. The J segment lost 4 bases and the V segment lost 1 base, leaving 8 bases of the junction unmatched. In DNA, the CDR3 is TGCGCCAGCAGCTTGTCCCTAGCGGACCCTTACAATGAGCAGTTCTTC. Translating gives CASSLSLADPYNEQFF.

The chain uses TRBV5-6 and TRBJ2-7, with TRBD1 as a possible D gene (6 bases). Germline V gene sequence: CDR1 SGHDT, CDR2 YYEEEE. The CDR3 sequence is 16 residues long. Trimming stripped 0 bases from V and 0 bases from J, with 13 bases between. CDR3 loop: CASSLESGQSSYEQYF. CDR3 coding DNA: TGTGCCAGCAGCTTGGAATCTGGACAGAGCTCCTACGAGCAGTACTTC.

The rearrangement uses TRBV9 and TRBJ2-5; no definite D call. The CDR3 length is 14 residues. In germline, CDR1 is SGDLS, CDR2 YYNGEE. Trimming left V 7 bases short and J 4 bases short, with 17 bases between. The chain's CDR3 is CASSLRQDGETQYF. In DNA form, the CDR3 reads TGTGCCAGCTCCCTCAGACAAGATGGAGAGACCCAGTACTTC.

This clone was detected a few times. The genes are TRBV29-1 and TRBJ2-3; 9 positions match TRBD2. After removal of 6 bases from V and 9 bases from J, the junction contained 10 bases not matched to a gene. This CDR3 is built from 13 residues. Germline V gives CDR1 SQVTM, CDR2 ANQGSEA. CDR3 region: CSVALDAGGTQYF. DNA for the CDR3: TGCAGCGTCGCCTTGGACGCGGGGGGGACGCAGTATTTT.

The V gene is TRBV5-1, the J gene TRBJ2-1; TRBD2 matches 11 bases. Looked up from germline, CDR1 is SGHRS and CDR2 is YFSETQ. Trimming removed 0 bases from V and 7 bases from J; junction bases left unmatched: 12. This CDR3 spans 18 amino acids. The CDR3 sequence: CASSLGIAGGPVVNEQFF. CDR3 DNA sequence: TGCGCCAGCAGCTTGGGCATAGCGGGGGGGCCGGTGGTGAATGAGCAGTTCTTC.

V usage is TRBV29-1 and J usage is TRBJ1-2, with 8 bases matching TRBD1. V trimming: 6 bases; J trimming: 8 bases; junction bases outside the gene matches: 11. Germline CDR1 reads SQVTM; CDR2 reads ANQGSEA. The CDR3 contains 13 residues. CDR3 in DNA: TGCAGCGTCCCTTCGGCAGGGGGCGGGGGCTACACCTTC. Amino acid sequence: CSVPSAGGGGYTF.

The rearrangement joins TRBV25-1 to TRBJ1-2, with D tentatively TRBD1 (5 bases). The length of the CDR3 is 12 residues. The V end was cut by 4 bases, the J end by 5 bases, with 8 bases between. From germline, CDR1 is MGHDK and CDR2 SYGVNS. CDR3 sequence: CASSGGGYGYTF. The DNA of the CDR3 is TGTGCCAGCAGTGGGGGGGGGTATGGCTACACCTTC.

This chain uses TRBV19 with TRBJ1-1; TRBD1 might be the D (6 bases). Germline V gene data show CDR1 as LNHDA and CDR2 as SQIVND (reference sequence). Trimming took off 7 bases at V and 0 bases at J, with 15 bases between the two ends. The CDR3 consists of 15 residues. The CDR3 nucleotides are TGTGCCAGTAATCTGGGGGCGGGCATGAACACTGAAGCTTTCTTT. It specifies CASNLGAGMNTEAFF.

This rearrangement joins TRBV2 to TRBJ2-1, with D perhaps TRBD2 (6 bases). V lost 6 bases and J 2 bases, leaving 14 bases between the germline ends. The CDR3 extends over 15 amino acids. The germline CDR1 and CDR2 sequences are SNHLY and FYNNEI. The DNA for the CDR3 is TGTGCCAGCAGGGACGGACTATCAGCCTACAATGAGCAGTTCTTC. Its translation is CASRDGLSAYNEQFF. The full variable domain, completed using reference TRBV2 and TRBJ2-1, is EPEVTQTPSHQVTQMGQEVILRCVPISNHLYFYWYRQILGQKVEFLVSFYNNEISEKSEIFDDQFSVERPDGSNFTLKIRSTKLEDSAMYFCASRDGLSAYNEQFFGPGTRLTVL.

This chain joins TRBV6-1 and TRBJ1-2; D may be TRBD1 (5 bases). There are 15 residues in the CDR3. Trimming shortened V by 2 bases and J by 3 bases, and 13 bases separated the two germline ends. In germline, CDR1 is MNHNS, CDR2 SASEGT. The CDR3 sequence: CASSEYIVRDYGYTF. The CDR3 region has the DNA TGTGCCAGCAGTGAATATATCGTCAGGGACTATGGCTACACCTTC.

The CDR3 protein is CASSQDLSSSYNEQFF. CDR3 DNA: TGCGCCAGCAGCCAAGATCTGTCTAGCTCCTACAATGAGCAGTTCTTC. The chain carries TRBV4-1 and TRBJ2-1; D uncertain. Trimming cost V 0 bases and J 0 bases, with 9 bases left between them. Germline V gene data show CDR1 as MGHRA and CDR2 as YSYEKL. The CDR3 spans 16 residues.

This sequence joins TRBV2 and TRBJ2-1; 8 bases map to TRBD1. Germline CDR1 is SNHLY and CDR2 is FYNNEI. Germline trimming cut 5 bases from V and 10 bases from J; bases unmatched to any gene: 13. The length of the CDR3 is 15 residues. CDR3 nucleotides: TGTGCCAGCAGTACATACAGGGGGGCCGTCGCGGAGCAGTTCTTC. Translation gives CASSTYRGAVAEQFF.

This clone was detected a few times. The CDR3 DNA sequence: TGTGCCAGCAGCCAAGGACAGGGGAGGACTGAAGCTTTCTTT. It is translated as CASSQGQGRTEAFF. V gene TRBV5-8 combines with J gene TRBJ1-1, with 9 nucleotides matching TRBD1. Trimming at V came to 4 bases and at J to 5 bases, leaving 6 bases not matched to a gene. Looked up from germline, CDR1 is SGHTS and CDR2 is YDEGEE. The CDR3 contains 14 residues.

This clone has more than one count but fewer than ten. The J gene is TRBJ2-5, the V gene TRBV18; 10 positions match TRBD2. V lost 0 bases, J lost 4 bases, and 2 bases stayed unmatched. Germline lookup yields CDR1 KGHSH and CDR2 LQKENI. The CDR3 is 15 residues long. The CDR3 loop reads CASSPPGLALETQYF. The CDR3 DNA is TGTGCCAGCTCACCACCGGGACTAGCGCTAGAGACCCAGTACTTC.

This clone was counted at least ten times. The V call is TRBV7-9, the J call TRBJ1-5, with a weak D call TRBD1 (5 bases). V was trimmed by 5 bases and J by 4 bases, leaving 9 bases between them. Per the germline V gene, CDR1 is SEHNR and CDR2 is FQNEAQ (reference sequence). The CDR3 length is 13 residues. The CDR3, as DNA: TGTGCCAGCAGCGTAGGGGCAAATCAGCCCCAGCATTTT. It specifies CASSVGANQPQHF.

Only a few counts were recorded for this clone. V and J are TRBV5-1 and TRBJ1-1; 7 nucleotides agree with TRBD1. Trimming at V came to 4 bases and at J to 5 bases, leaving 11 bases not matched to a gene. The germline gives CDR1 SGHRS, CDR2 YFSETQ. The CDR3 covers 15 residues. The CDR3 region is CASSPRTDRLTEAFF. CDR3 DNA: TGCGCCAGCAGCCCTCGAACGGACAGGTTGACTGAAGCTTTCTTT.

The J gene is TRBJ1-6, the V gene TRBV14; the D gene is possibly TRBD1 (5 bases). The CDR3 runs to 14 residues. CDR1 is SGHDN and CDR2 is FVKESK in the germline V gene. V was pared by 0 bases and J by 10 bases, with 10 bases between. This chain's CDR3 is CASSQDRAPSPLHF. DNA for the CDR3: TGTGCCAGCAGCCAAGACAGGGCTCCCTCACCCCTCCACTTT.

CDR3 in DNA: TGTGCCAGCAGCTTAGTATCTACGAACACTGAAGCTTTCTTT. It codes for CASSLVSTNTEAFF. The V gene is TRBV7-9, the J gene TRBJ1-1; D uncertain. The length of the CDR3 is 14 residues. V lost 1 base and J lost 1, with 7 bases in between. Germline CDR1 reads SEHNR; CDR2 reads FQNEAQ (reference sequence). The complete variable domain, with remaining parts taken from reference TRBV7-9 and TRBJ1-1, reads DTGVSQNPRHKITKRGQNVTFRCDPISEHNRLYWYRQTLGQGPEFLTYFQNEAQLEKSRLLSDRFSAERPKGSFSTLEIQRTEQGDSAMYLCASSLVSTNTEAFFGQGTRLTVV.

The chain combines TRBV14 with TRBJ1-2; weak D call: TRBD1 (6 bases). The germline V gene has CDR1 SGHDN and CDR2 FVKESK. Trimming removed 4 bases from V and 4 bases from J, with 13 bases in between. There are 14 residues in the CDR3. The CDR3 bases are TGTGCCAGCAGCCTCCAGGGGTTCGGCTATGGCTACACCTTC. It encodes CASSLQGFGYGYTF.

The sample holds a few counts of this clone. The rearrangement joins TRBV6-1 to TRBJ2-5; no clear D gene. V was pared by 5 bases and J by 3 bases, with 4 bases between. The CDR3 runs to 11 residues. CDR1 is MNHNS and CDR2 is SASEGT in the germline V gene. The CDR3 DNA reads as TGTGCCAGCAGTCCCAAAGAGACCCAGTACTTC. Amino acids: CASSPKETQYF.

This chain joins TRBV7-3 and TRBJ2-5; D perhaps matches TRBD1 (7 bases). The germline gives CDR1 SGHTA, CDR2 FQGTGA. Trimming took off 5 bases at V and 4 bases at J, with 20 bases between the two ends. The CDR3 contains 16 residues. This chain's CDR3 is CASSPQGQMGGETQYF. As DNA, the CDR3 is TGTGCCAGCAGCCCTCAGGGACAGATGGGAGGAGAGACCCAGTACTTC.

This clone was recorded a few times. The J gene is TRBJ1-4, the V gene TRBV4-1, with TRBD1 matching over 9 bases. The CDR3 is 16 amino acids. Germline CDR1 and CDR2: MGHRA and YSYEKL. J gave up 5 bases and V 1 base, and 5 bases lay outside the gene matches. CDR3 in DNA: TGCGCCAGCAGCCAAGCCGCCGGGACAGGGAATGAAAAACTGTTTTTT. Amino acids: CASSQAAGTGNEKLFF.

This chain uses TRBV5-8 with TRBJ1-2; weak D call: TRBD1 (5 bases). CDR3 size: 16 residues. With 1 base removed from V and 3 bases from J, the gap between germline ends came to 16 bases. Germline-derived CDR1 and CDR2 are SGHTS and YDEGEE. CDR3 bases: TGTGCCAGCAGCTTGTTTAGTGCGGGGGTGGACTATGGCTACACCTTC. Encoded protein: CASSLFSAGVDYGYTF.

This rearrangement joins TRBV6-1 to TRBJ2-3, with TRBD2 identical over 7 bases. Unmatched junction bases numbered 6, after V lost 7 bases and J lost 2 bases. This CDR3 contains 14 residues. Germline CDR1 is MNHNS and CDR2 is SASEGT. CDR3 residues: CASNAGDPTDTQYF. The CDR3 DNA follows: TGTGCCAGCAACGCGGGGGACCCCACAGATACGCAGTATTTT.

The chain has TRBV5-1 and TRBJ1-6; D call uncertain. In germline, CDR1 is SGHRS, CDR2 YFSETQ. The CDR3 loop spans 14 amino acids. Trimming left V 3 bases short and J 8 bases short, with 12 bases between. In DNA form, the CDR3 reads TGCGCCAGCAGCTGGGGAGGAACGGATTCACCCCTCCACTTT. Its protein product is CASSWGGTDSPLHF.

For this clone: This specimen includes other DNA sequences encoding the same CDR3. This chain connects TRBV19 to TRBJ1-2; D perhaps matches TRBD1 (5 bases). This CDR3 comprises 15 residues. Germline V CDR1 and CDR2: LNHDA, SQIVND (reference sequence). V lost 2 bases to trimming and J lost 4 bases, with 14 bases between them. Written as DNA, the CDR3 is TGTGCCAGTAGTATATCCGGAACAGGATCCTATGGCTACACCTTC. This encodes CASSISGTGSYGYTF.

The V call is TRBV10-3, the J call TRBJ2-1, with 8 bases that match TRBD2. V shed 6 bases and J 3 bases; nucleotides not matched to a gene: 7. The CDR3 extends over 15 amino acids. The germline V gene has CDR1 ENHRY and CDR2 SYGVKD. CDR3 protein: CAISGQTSDYNEQFF. The DNA for the CDR3 is TGTGCCATCAGCGGACAGACTAGCGACTACAATGAGCAGTTCTTC.

This clone was recorded a few times. This chain joins TRBV6-6 and TRBJ1-2, with 8 bases fitting TRBD1. V was pared by 6 bases and J by 3 bases, with 0 bases of the junction left unmatched. The CDR3 length is 12 residues. Germline assignment: CDR1 MNHNY and CDR2 SVGAGI (reference sequence). The CDR3: CASRQGDYGYTF. In nucleotides, the CDR3 is TGTGCCAGCAGACAGGGGGACTATGGCTACACCTTC.